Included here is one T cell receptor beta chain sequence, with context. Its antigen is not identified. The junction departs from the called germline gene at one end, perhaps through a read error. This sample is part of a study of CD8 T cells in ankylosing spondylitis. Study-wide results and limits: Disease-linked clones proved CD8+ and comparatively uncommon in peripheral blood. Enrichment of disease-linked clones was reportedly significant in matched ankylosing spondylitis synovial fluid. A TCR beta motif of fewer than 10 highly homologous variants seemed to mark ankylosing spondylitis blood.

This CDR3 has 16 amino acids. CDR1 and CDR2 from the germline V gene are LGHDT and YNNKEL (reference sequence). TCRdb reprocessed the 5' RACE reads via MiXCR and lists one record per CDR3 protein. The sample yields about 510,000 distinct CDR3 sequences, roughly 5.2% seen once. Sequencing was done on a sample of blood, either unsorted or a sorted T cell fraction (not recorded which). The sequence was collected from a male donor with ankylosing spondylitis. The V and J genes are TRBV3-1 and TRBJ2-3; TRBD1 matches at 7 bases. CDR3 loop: CASSEDIAGTADTQYF. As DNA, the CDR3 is TGTGCCAGCAGCGAAGACATCGCCGGGACAGCAGATACGCAGTATTTT.